Sequencing of this TCR beta chain was carried out in a study of blood T cell repertoires in COVID-19. The wider study: Researchers got acute and convalescent COVID-19 samples from the United States, Italy and Spain.

The data were produced by immunoSEQ multiplex PCR, yet TCRdb's version contains in-frame clones alone and is incomplete. This sample has 200,000 to 250,000 clones, with roughly 85% found just once. Trimming left V 5 bases short and J 2 bases short, with 10 bases between. This CDR3 has 14 amino acids. From germline, CDR1 is LNHNV and CDR2 YYDKDF (reference sequence). Sequencing input: PBMCs or T cells enriched from blood (not recorded which). The chain links TRBV15 to TRBJ1-3; a possible D gene is TRBD1 (6 bases). The sequence was obtained from a woman aged 45-59 years with acute COVID-19. The CDR3 nucleotides read TGTGCCACCAGCGCCCAGGGGACTGGAAACACCATATATTTT. Translating gives CATSAQGTGNTIYF.